This T cell receptor (beta chain) stems from a study of post-analysis software for immune sequencing data. Overall study results and limits: There was significantly lower normalized Chao1 diversity in multiple sclerosis patients than in controls. Patients used a handful of TRBV segments, including TRBV5-6, TRBV5-1 and TRBV20-1, more often than controls. The F measure placed samples prepared in the same batch into strongly shared clusters.

The V gene lost 5 bases and the J gene lost 5 bases, with 10 bases spanning the gap. Germline CDR1 and CDR2: SQVTM and ANQGSEA. The CDR3 spans 12 residues. There are a few counts of this clonotype. Its antigen is not known. Carried by the TCR beta cDNA libraries were unique molecular identifiers. A single record per CDR3 protein comes from TCRdb applying MiXCR to the PCR reads. The data show hundreds of thousands of distinct CDR3 sequences, 25% to 30% seen once. The sequenced material came from blood. V usage is TRBV29-1 and J usage is TRBJ2-4; D is perhaps TRBD1 (5 bases). This TCR was sampled from a girl under 18 with multiple sclerosis. In DNA, the CDR3 is TGCAGCGTTCTAGAAGGGGAAAACATTCAGTACTTC. It encodes CSVLEGENIQYF.